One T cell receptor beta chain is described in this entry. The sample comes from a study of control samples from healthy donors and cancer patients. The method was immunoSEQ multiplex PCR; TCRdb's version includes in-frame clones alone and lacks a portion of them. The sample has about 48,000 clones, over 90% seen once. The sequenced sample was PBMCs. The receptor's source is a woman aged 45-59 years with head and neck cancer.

CDR3 region: CASSLALTGYNEQFF. The CDR3 bases are TGTGCCAGCAGCTTAGCCTTGACAGGCTACAATGAGCAGTTCTTC. J is TRBJ2-1 and V is TRBV7-9, with D possibly TRBD1 on 6 matching bases. This CDR3 is 15 amino acids long. Germline V gene lookup returns CDR1 SEHNR and CDR2 FQNEAQ (reference sequence). The V gene lost 0 bases and the J gene lost 3 bases, with 9 bases spanning the gap.